These T cell receptor beta chains were read from a single sample in a study of cytotoxic CD8 clonotypes in ibrutinib-treated CLL. Measured with immunoSEQ multiplex PCR; TCRdb has only the in-frame clones, and not every one. The sample consists of some 300,000 clones, roughly 79% of them appearing once. The sequencing here drew on PBMCs, taken before ibrutinib treatment. The receptors originated from a human donor with chronic lymphocytic leukemia. The CDR3 runs from the conserved cysteine through the conserved F or W. A D gene is named only where the DNA matches it firmly. Clone size, where shown, is once, few, many, or a class for clones that have expanded.

j_call d_call clone_size v_call cdr3_aa cdr3_nt
TRBJ2-7 - once TRBV11-2 CASSFSGRPDYEQYF TGTGCCAGCAGCTTCTCCGGACGGCCGGACTACGAGCAGTACTTC
TRBJ2-3 - - TRBV6-5 CASRSRGVGTDTQYF TGTGCCAGCAGATCTAGGGGGGTTGGCACAGATACGCAGTATTTT
TRBJ1-2 TRBD1 - TRBV7-2 CASSAGTGNGANYGYTF TGTGCCAGCAGCGCCGGGACAGGGAACGGGGCCAACTATGGCTACACCTTC
TRBJ1-4 - few TRBV18 CASSPEYQLPNEKLFF TGTGCCAGCTCACCGGAGTACCAGCTACCTAATGAAAAACTGTTTTTT
TRBJ2-1 - - TRBV7-7 CASSPEGSGEQFF TGTGCCAGCAGCCCGGAGGGAAGTGGAGAGCAGTTCTTC
TRBJ2-1 - - TRBV5-4 CASSPPQGGNHEQFF TGTGCCAGCAGCCCACCCCAGGGCGGGAACCATGAGCAGTTCTTC
TRBJ1-2 - - TRBV6-5 CASSYSDSLDGYTF TGTGCCAGCAGTTACTCGGATAGTCTGGATGGCTACACCTTC
TRBJ2-7 - once TRBV5-1 CASSLGPRDTYEQYF TGCGCCAGCAGCTTGGGTCCCCGGGATACCTACGAGCAGTACTTC
TRBJ2-7 TRBD2 - TRBV4-1 CASSQAGTSLTYEQYF TGCGCCAGCAGCCAAGCCGGGACTAGCCTTACCTACGAGCAGTACTTC
TRBJ2-1 TRBD2 - TRBV4-2 CASSQGLFGLAGDTFNNEQFF TGTGCCAGCAGCCAAGGTCTGTTCGGACTAGCGGGAGATACCTTCAACAATGAGCAGTTCTTC
TRBJ1-2 - - TRBV5-4 CASSLDSWEGYTF TGTGCCAGCAGCTTGGACTCCTGGGAAGGCTACACCTTC
TRBJ2-6 TRBD1 - TRBV29-1 CSAGQASGANVLTF TGCAGCGCAGGACAGGCCTCTGGGGCCAACGTCCTGACTTTC
TRBJ1-5 - - TRBV6-5 CATSSPGGSNQPQHF TGTGCCACTAGTAGTCCGGGGGGATCCAATCAGCCCCAGCATTTT
TRBJ1-4 - - TRBV4-3 CASSQERQGWLTNEKLFF TGCGCCAGCAGCCAAGAGAGGCAGGGGTGGTTAACTAATGAAAAACTGTTTTTT
TRBJ1-1 - - TRBV29-1 CSAGRENTEAFF TGCAGCGCGGGACGGGAGAACACTGAAGCTTTCTTT
TRBJ1-1 TRBD1 - TRBV2 CARERETGGFTEAFF TGTGCCAGAGAGCGAGAGACAGGGGGGTTCACTGAAGCTTTCTTT
TRBJ2-1 - once TRBV7-9 CASSHRGSAVNEQFF TGTGCCAGCAGCCACCGGGGTAGCGCGGTCAATGAGCAGTTCTTC
TRBJ2-6 - - TRBV7-9 CASSLVSGANVLTF TGTGCCAGCAGCCTAGTGTCTGGGGCCAACGTCCTGACTTTC
TRBJ1-5 TRBD1 - TRBV28 CASSLGQGDQPQHF TGTGCCAGCAGTTTAGGGCAGGGGGATCAGCCCCAGCATTTT
TRBJ2-5 - - TRBV5-1 CASSRGSAETQYF TGCGCCAGCAGCCGAGGATCGGCGGAGACCCAGTACTTC
TRBJ2-7 TRBD2 large TRBV11-2 CASSSIAGTYEQYF TGTGCCAGCAGCTCCATAGCGGGGACCTACGAGCAGTACTTC
TRBJ2-1 TRBD2 - TRBV10-3 CAISESGLAGAGSYNEQFF TGTGCCATCAGTGAGTCAGGACTAGCGGGAGCGGGGTCCTACAATGAGCAGTTCTTC
TRBJ2-1 - once TRBV6-1 CASSEDDLEQFF TGTGCCAGCAGTGAAGACGATCTTGAGCAGTTCTTC
TRBJ2-7 - - TRBV28 CASSLGTRPSEQYF TGTGCCAGCAGTTTAGGGACTCGACCCTCCGAGCAGTACTTC
TRBJ2-7 TRBD2 - TRBV6-1 CASSGLAGVPEQYF TGTGCCAGCAGTGGACTAGCGGGAGTCCCCGAGCAGTACTTC
TRBJ2-1 - - TRBV30 CAWSVLVVGGNSDRQFF TGTGCCTGGAGTGTACTTGTCGTAGGCGGGAACTCGGATCGACAGTTCTTC
TRBJ1-1 - few TRBV28 CASSPPSGTIEAFF TGTGCCAGCAGTCCCCCTTCCGGGACCATTGAAGCTTTCTTT
TRBJ1-1 TRBD1 - TRBV6-4 CASRPGTGPNTEAFF TGTGCCAGCAGGCCCGGGACAGGGCCGAACACTGAAGCTTTCTTT
TRBJ1-2 - once TRBV5-1 CASSLGQLVQSPYGYTF TGCGCCAGCAGCTTGGGACAATTGGTACAGTCACCCTATGGCTACACCTTC
TRBJ2-4 TRBD2 - TRBV29-1 CSVEDSLAGGWNIQYF TGCAGCGTTGAAGATTCCCTAGCGGGAGGCTGGAACATTCAGTACTTC
TRBJ2-2 - - TRBV5-1 CASGAGAANTGELFF TGCGCCAGCGGCGCCGGGGCAGCGAACACCGGGGAGCTGTTTTTT
TRBJ2-7 - few TRBV19 CASSIGGKTYEQYF TGTGCCAGTAGTATTGGCGGGAAAACCTACGAGCAGTACTTC